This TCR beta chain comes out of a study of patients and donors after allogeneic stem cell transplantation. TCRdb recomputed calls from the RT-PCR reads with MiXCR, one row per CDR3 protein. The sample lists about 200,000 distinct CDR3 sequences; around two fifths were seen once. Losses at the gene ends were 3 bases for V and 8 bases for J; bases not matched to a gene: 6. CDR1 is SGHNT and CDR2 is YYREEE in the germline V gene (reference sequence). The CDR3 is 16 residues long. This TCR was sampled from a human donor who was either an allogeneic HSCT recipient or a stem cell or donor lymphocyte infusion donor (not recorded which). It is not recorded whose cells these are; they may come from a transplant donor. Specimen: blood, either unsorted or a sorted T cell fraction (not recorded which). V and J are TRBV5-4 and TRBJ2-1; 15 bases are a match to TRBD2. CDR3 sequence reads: CASSSIWTSGGDEQFF. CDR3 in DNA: TGTGCCAGCAGCTCAATATGGACTAGCGGGGGGGATGAGCAGTTCTTC.